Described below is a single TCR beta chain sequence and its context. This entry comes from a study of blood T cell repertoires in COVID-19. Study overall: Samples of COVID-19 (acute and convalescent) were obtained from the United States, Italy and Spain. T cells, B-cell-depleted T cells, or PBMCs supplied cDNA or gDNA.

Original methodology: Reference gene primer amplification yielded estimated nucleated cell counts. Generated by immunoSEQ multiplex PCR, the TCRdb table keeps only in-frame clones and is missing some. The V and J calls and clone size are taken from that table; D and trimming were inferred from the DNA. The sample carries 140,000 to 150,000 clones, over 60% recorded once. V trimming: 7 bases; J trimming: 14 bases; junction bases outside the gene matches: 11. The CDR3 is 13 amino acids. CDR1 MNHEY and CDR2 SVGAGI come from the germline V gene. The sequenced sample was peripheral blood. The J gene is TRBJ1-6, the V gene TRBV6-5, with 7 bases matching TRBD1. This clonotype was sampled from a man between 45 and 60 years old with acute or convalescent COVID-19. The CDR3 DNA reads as TGTGCCAGCAATCGGGACAGCCCTTCCTCCCTCCACTTT. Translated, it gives CASNRDSPSSLHF.